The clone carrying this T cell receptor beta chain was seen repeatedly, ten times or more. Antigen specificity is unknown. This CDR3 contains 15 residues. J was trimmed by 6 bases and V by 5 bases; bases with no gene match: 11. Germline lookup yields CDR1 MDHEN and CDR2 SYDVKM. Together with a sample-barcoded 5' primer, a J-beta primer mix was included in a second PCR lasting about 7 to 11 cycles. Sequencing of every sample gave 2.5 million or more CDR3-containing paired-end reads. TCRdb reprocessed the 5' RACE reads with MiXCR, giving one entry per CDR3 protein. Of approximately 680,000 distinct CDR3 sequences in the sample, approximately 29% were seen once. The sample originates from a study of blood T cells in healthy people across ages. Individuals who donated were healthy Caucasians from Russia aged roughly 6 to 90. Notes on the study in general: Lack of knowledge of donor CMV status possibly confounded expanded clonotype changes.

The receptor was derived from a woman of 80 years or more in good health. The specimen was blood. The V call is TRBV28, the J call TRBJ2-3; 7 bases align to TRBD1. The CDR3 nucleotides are TGTGCCAGCAGTCCTAATCCAAGGGGGCCGGATACGCAGTATTTT. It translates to CASSPNPRGPDTQYF.